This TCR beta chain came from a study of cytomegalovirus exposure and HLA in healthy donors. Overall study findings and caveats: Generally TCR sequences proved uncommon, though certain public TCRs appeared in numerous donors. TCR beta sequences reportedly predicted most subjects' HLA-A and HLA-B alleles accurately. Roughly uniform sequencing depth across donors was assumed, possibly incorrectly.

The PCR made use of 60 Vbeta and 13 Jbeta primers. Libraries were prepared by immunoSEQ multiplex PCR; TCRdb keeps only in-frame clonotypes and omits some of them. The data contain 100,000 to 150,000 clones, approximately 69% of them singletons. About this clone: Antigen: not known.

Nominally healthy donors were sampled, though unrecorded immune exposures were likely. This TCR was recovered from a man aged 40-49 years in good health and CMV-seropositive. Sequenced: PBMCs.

CDR3 nucleotides: TGTGCCTGGACCTACCGGGACAGAAATGAAAAACTGTTTTTT. It yields the protein CAWTYRDRNEKLFF. V gene TRBV30 combines with J gene TRBJ1-4; 7 bases line up with TRBD1. Trimming at V came to 4 bases and at J to 5 bases, leaving 7 bases not matched to a gene. This CDR3 region has 14 residues. Germline CDR1 and CDR2: GTSNPN and SVGIG (reference sequence).